This is a list of T cell receptor beta chains from one sample in a study of cytomegalovirus exposure and HLA in healthy donors. Assay: immunoSEQ multiplex PCR; the TCRdb copy retains only in-frame clones and omits some. This table holds approximately 140,000 clones, around 88% found once. The sample consisted of PBMCs. These receptors were collected from a woman aged 18-29 years in good health and CMV-seropositive. CDR3s include the opening cysteine and the closing phenylalanine or tryptophan. D genes are given only for firm matches. Expanded clones are given a class, and other clones once, few, many or no size at all.

V gene	clone size	CDR3 length	J gene	D gene	CDR3 protein	CDR3 DNA
TRBV2	-	13	TRBJ1-1	TRBD1	CASSSDRGTEAFF	TGTGCCAGCAGCTCCGACAGGGGAACTGAAGCTTTCTTT
TRBV19	-	15	TRBJ1-6	TRBD1	CASSIAGQGISPLHF	TGTGCCAGTAGTATCGCCGGACAGGGGATTTCACCCCTCCACTTT
TRBV9	-	18	TRBJ2-6	TRBD1	CASSVGRDRISGANVLTF	TGTGCCAGCAGCGTAGGGAGGGACAGGATCTCTGGGGCCAACGTCCTGACTTTC
TRBV9	-	16	TRBJ2-3	TRBD1	CASSVGQGAGFLTQYF	TGTGCCAGCAGCGTAGGACAGGGGGCGGGATTTTTGACGCAGTATTTT
TRBV28	-	12	TRBJ2-7	-	CASGRGYYEQYF	TGTGCCAGCGGAAGGGGATACTACGAGCAGTACTTC
TRBV6-6	-	15	TRBJ2-5	-	CASSYLTGVEETQYF	TGTGCCAGCAGTTACCTAACAGGCGTTGAAGAGACCCAGTACTTC
TRBV5-1	-	17	TRBJ2-7	-	CASRWEPGRDSFYEQYF	TGCGCCAGCAGATGGGAGCCGGGGCGGGACTCATTCTACGAGCAGTACTTC
TRBV9	-	15	TRBJ2-3	TRBD2	CASSVVAGGTDTQYF	TGTGCCAGCAGCGTAGTAGCGGGGGGCACAGATACGCAGTATTTT
TRBV18	-	15	TRBJ2-1	TRBD2	CASSQTSGNYNEQFF	TGTGCCAGCTCACAGACTAGCGGGAACTACAATGAGCAGTTCTTC
TRBV6-6	-	14	TRBJ1-4	TRBD1	CASSDRATNEKLFF	TGTGCCAGCAGTGACAGGGCAACTAATGAAAAACTGTTTTTT
TRBV30	-	15	TRBJ1-2	-	CAWSFSSPPYYGYTF	TGTGCCTGGAGCTTCTCGAGTCCCCCCTACTATGGCTACACCTTC
TRBV6-5	-	16	TRBJ2-1	TRBD2	CASSYTVAGEGGEQFF	TGTGCCAGCAGTTACACGGTAGCGGGAGAAGGAGGTGAGCAGTTCTTC
TRBV29-1	-	13	TRBJ2-7	-	CSVVQRSTYEQYF	TGCAGCGTAGTACAGCGGAGCACCTACGAGCAGTACTTC
TRBV28	-	14	TRBJ2-7	-	CASFGQKGSYEQYF	TGTGCCAGCTTCGGACAGAAGGGCTCCTACGAGCAGTACTTC
TRBV14	-	13	TRBJ2-3	-	CASSQDLVDTQYF	TGTGCCAGCAGCCAAGATCTTGTCGATACGCAGTATTTT
TRBV10-3	-	18	TRBJ2-1	-	CAISDTAISGGKPNEQFF	TGTGCCATCAGTGATACGGCGATCTCGGGGGGCAAACCCAATGAGCAGTTCTTC
TRBV18	-	14	TRBJ2-3	TRBD2	CASSPTSVTDTQYF	TGTGCCAGCTCACCGACTAGCGTCACAGATACGCAGTATTTT
TRBV5-4	-	15	TRBJ2-7	-	CASSLAGEGSYEQYF	TGTGCCAGCAGCTTGGCCGGGGAAGGCTCCTACGAGCAGTACTTC
TRBV5-1	-	15	TRBJ2-7	TRBD1	CASSWGTGHPSEQYF	TGCGCCAGCAGCTGGGGGACAGGGCACCCCAGCGAGCAGTACTTC
TRBV7-8	-	14	TRBJ1-1	-	CASSPREGNTEAFF	TGTGCCAGCAGCCCAAGAGAGGGGAACACTGAAGCTTTCTTT
TRBV7-3	-	13	TRBJ2-5	-	CASSYRAQETQYF	TGTGCCAGCAGCTACAGGGCTCAAGAGACCCAGTACTTC
TRBV28	-	11	TRBJ2-7	-	CASSFSYEQYF	TGTGCCAGCAGTTTCAGCTACGAGCAGTACTTC
TRBV6-5	-	14	TRBJ1-3	-	CASSRLYRGNTIYF	TGTGCCAGCAGTAGGTTGTACAGGGGAAACACCATATATTTT
TRBV7-2	-	15	TRBJ1-3	-	CASSLAMSSGNTIYF	TGTGCCAGCAGCTTAGCAATGAGCTCTGGAAACACCATATATTTT
TRBV28	few	13	TRBJ2-5	-	CASSLDGGGTQYF	TGTGCCAGCAGTTTAGACGGGGGTGGGACCCAGTACTTC
TRBV27	-	13	TRBJ1-2	-	CASSTAAISGYTF	TGTGCCAGCAGTACGGCGGCTATCTCTGGCTACACCTTC
TRBV7-8	-	17	TRBJ2-7	TRBD1	CASSLTHRGGFSYEQYF	TGTGCCAGCAGCTTAACTCACAGGGGTGGGTTTTCCTACGAGCAGTACTTC
TRBV6-6	-	13	TRBJ2-7	-	CASSLGLSYEQYF	TGTGCCAGTTCTTTGGGCCTTTCCTACGAGCAGTACTTC
TRBV7-3	-	17	TRBJ2-1	TRBD2	CASSIRAGLGAYNEQFF	TGTGCCAGCAGCATCCGGGCGGGACTAGGGGCCTACAATGAGCAGTTCTTC
TRBV18	-	14	TRBJ2-2	-	CASSAGANTGELFF	TGTGCCAGCTCAGCGGGCGCAAACACCGGGGAGCTGTTTTTT
TRBV28	few	15	TRBJ1-5	TRBD1	CASSLSDRAYQPQHF	TGTGCCAGCAGTTTATCGGACAGGGCCTATCAGCCCCAGCATTTT
TRBV7-9	-	15	TRBJ2-5	TRBD1	CASSTGGVSQETQYF	TGTGCCAGCAGTACAGGGGGAGTTTCACAAGAGACCCAGTACTTC
TRBV4-1	-	13	TRBJ2-7	TRBD1	CASSLDRGYEQYF	TGCGCCAGCAGCCTGGACAGGGGTTACGAGCAGTACTTC
TRBV9	-	17	TRBJ2-1	TRBD2	CASSAGTSGSSYNEQFF	TGTGCCAGCAGCGCCGGGACTAGCGGGAGCTCCTACAATGAGCAGTTCTTC
TRBV6-5	-	13	TRBJ1-1	-	CASSPQGGTEAFF	TGTGCCAGCAGTCCGCAGGGAGGCACTGAAGCTTTCTTT
TRBV28	-	14	TRBJ2-1	TRBD2	CASAGLAGYNEQFF	TGTGCCAGCGCCGGACTAGCGGGGTACAATGAGCAGTTCTTC
TRBV15	-	15	TRBJ2-7	TRBD1	CATSLGTGGSYEQYF	TGTGCCACCAGCTTGGGGACAGGGGGCTCCTACGAGCAGTACTTC
TRBV28	once	17	TRBJ1-2	TRBD1	CASSPWTGLGDGYGYTF	TGTGCCAGCAGTCCTTGGACAGGGCTGGGTGATGGCTATGGCTACACCTTC
TRBV25-1	-	12	TRBJ1-2	-	CASSQGFYGYTF	TGTGCCAGCAGCCAGGGGTTCTATGGCTACACCTTC
TRBV9	-	15	TRBJ1-3	-	CASSVEWTSGNTIYF	TGTGCCAGCAGCGTAGAGTGGACATCTGGAAACACCATATATTTT
TRBV4-3	-	14	TRBJ1-2	-	CASSQDFGGNGYTF	TGCGCCAGCAGCCAAGATTTTGGAGGGAACGGCTACACCTTC
TRBV9	-	15	TRBJ2-7	-	CASSPRRENGYEQYF	TGTGCCAGCAGCCCCCGAAGGGAGAACGGTTACGAGCAGTACTTC
TRBV21-1	-	16	TRBJ2-4	-	CASSKGQGAYRNIQYF	TGTGCCAGCAGCAAAGGTCAGGGCGCTTATCGGAACATTCAGTACTTC
TRBV7-2	-	15	TRBJ1-2	-	CASSLAPGGYYGYTF	TGTGCCAGCAGCTTAGCGCCCGGGGGGTACTATGGCTACACCTTC
TRBV9	-	15	TRBJ2-7	TRBD2	CASSVVPSGRGEQYF	TGTGCCAGCAGCGTAGTCCCTAGCGGGAGGGGCGAGCAGTACTTC
TRBV6-5	once	15	TRBJ2-7	TRBD2	CASSYSAGGAYEQYF	TGTGCCAGCAGTTACTCGGCGGGGGGCGCCTACGAGCAGTACTTC
TRBV7-2	-	14	TRBJ1-6	-	CASSRLRDNSPLHF	TGTGCCAGCAGTCGATTGAGGGATAATTCACCCCTCCACTTT
TRBV7-8	-	17	TRBJ2-3	-	CASSLRGTTGGTDTQYF	TGTGCCAGCAGTCTTAGGGGTACCACGGGTGGGACAGATACGCAGTATTTT
TRBV21-1	once	19	TRBJ2-7	-	CASSKVWASGGLLSYEQYF	TGTGCCAGCAGCAAAGTCTGGGCTAGCGGGGGTCTACTCTCCTACGAGCAGTACTTC
TRBV28	-	14	TRBJ1-5	-	CASSSGTGLQPQHF	TGTGCCAGCAGTTCAGGGACTGGACTTCAGCCCCAGCATTTT
TRBV4-1	-	18	TRBJ2-2	TRBD2	CASSQVANSGSDTGELFF	TGCGCCAGCAGCCAAGTTGCAAACAGCGGGAGTGACACCGGGGAGCTGTTTTTT
TRBV6-7	-	15	TRBJ1-5	TRBD1	CARDPGQQTNQPQHF	TGTGCCAGGGATCCGGGACAGCAGACGAATCAGCCCCAGCATTTT
TRBV18	-	14	TRBJ2-3	TRBD1	CASSPTGLRDTQYF	TGTGCCAGCTCACCGACAGGGTTGAGGGATACGCAGTATTTT
TRBV28	-	14	TRBJ2-7	-	CASTPQDLAYEQYF	TGTGCCAGCACCCCCCAGGACTTAGCCTACGAGCAGTACTTC
TRBV7-9	-	14	TRBJ2-7	-	CASTRGDGVYEQYF	TGTGCCAGCACGCGCGGGGACGGTGTCTACGAGCAGTACTTC
TRBV6-1	-	13	TRBJ1-5	TRBD1	CASSLQGGNSQHF	TGTGCCAGCAGTTTACAGGGGGGGAATTCCCAGCATTTT
TRBV19	-	14	TRBJ2-7	TRBD1	CASSIGQGTYEQYF	TGTGCCAGTAGTATCGGACAGGGTACCTACGAGCAGTACTTC
TRBV9	-	15	TRBJ1-1	-	CASSVGGGLNTEAFF	TGTGCCAGCAGCGTAGGAGGAGGTTTGAACACTGAAGCTTTCTTT
TRBV28	-	13	TRBJ2-5	-	CASSFRVPRGQYF	TGTGCCAGCAGTTTTAGAGTCCCACGGGGCCAGTACTTC